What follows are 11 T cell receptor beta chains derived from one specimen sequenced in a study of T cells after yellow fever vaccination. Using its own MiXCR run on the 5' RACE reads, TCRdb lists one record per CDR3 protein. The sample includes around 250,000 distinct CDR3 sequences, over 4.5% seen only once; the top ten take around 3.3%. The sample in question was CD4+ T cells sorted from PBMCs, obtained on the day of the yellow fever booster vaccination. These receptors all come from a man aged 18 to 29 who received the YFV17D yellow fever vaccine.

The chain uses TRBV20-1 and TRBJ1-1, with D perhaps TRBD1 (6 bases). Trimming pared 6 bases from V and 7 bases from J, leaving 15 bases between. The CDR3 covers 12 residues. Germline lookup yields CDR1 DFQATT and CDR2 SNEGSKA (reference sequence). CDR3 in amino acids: CSAPLRGYEAFF. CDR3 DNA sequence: TGCAGTGCCCCCCTTAGGGGGTATGAAGCTTTCTTT.

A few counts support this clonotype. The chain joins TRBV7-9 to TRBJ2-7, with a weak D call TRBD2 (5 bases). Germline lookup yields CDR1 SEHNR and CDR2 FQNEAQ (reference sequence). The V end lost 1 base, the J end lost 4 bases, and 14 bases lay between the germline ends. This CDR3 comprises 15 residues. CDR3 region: CASSLVERRDYEQYF. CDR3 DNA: TGTGCCAGCAGCTTAGTCGAGCGCCGGGATTACGAGCAGTACTTC.

The CDR3 region has the DNA TGCAGTGCTAGAGACCCCAGGACAGGCGGTGGCGAGCAGTACTTC. Protein sequence: CSARDPRTGGGEQYF. V usage is TRBV20-1 and J usage is TRBJ2-7; the match to TRBD1 covers 7 bases. The germline V gene has CDR1 DFQATT and CDR2 SNEGSKA (reference sequence). The length of the CDR3 is 15 residues. V gave up 0 bases and J gave up 6 bases; unmatched junction bases: 11.

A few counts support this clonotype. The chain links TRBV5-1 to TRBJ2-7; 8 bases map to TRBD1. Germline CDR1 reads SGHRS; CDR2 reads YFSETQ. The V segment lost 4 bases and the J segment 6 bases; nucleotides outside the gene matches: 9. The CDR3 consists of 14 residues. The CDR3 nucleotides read TGCGCCAGCAGCCTAGGACAGGGCGACGGCGAGCAGTACGTC. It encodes CASSLGQGDGEQYV.

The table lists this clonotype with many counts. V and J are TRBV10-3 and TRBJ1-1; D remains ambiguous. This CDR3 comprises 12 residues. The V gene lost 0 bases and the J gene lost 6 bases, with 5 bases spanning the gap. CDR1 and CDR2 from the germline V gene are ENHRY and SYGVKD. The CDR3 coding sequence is TGTGCCATCAGTGAGTCGGGTGCTGAAGCTTTCTTT. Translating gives CAISESGAEAFF.

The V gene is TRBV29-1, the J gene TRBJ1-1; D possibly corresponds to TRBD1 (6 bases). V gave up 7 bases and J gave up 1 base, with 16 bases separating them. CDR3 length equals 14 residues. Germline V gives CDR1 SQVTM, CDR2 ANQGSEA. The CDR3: CSADSTGRNTEAFF. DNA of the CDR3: TGCAGCGCCGACTCGACAGGCCGGAACACTGAAGCTTTCTTT.

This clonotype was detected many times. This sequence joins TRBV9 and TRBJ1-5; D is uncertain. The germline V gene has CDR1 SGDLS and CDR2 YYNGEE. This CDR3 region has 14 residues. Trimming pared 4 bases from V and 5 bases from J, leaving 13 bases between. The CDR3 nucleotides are TGTGCCAGCAGCCCAGGTTGGGGTCATCAGCCCCAGCATTTT. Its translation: CASSPGWGHQPQHF.

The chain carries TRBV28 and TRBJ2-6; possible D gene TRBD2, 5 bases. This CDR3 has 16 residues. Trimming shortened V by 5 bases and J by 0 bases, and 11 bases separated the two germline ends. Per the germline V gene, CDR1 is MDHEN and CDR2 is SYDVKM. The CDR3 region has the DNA TGTGCCAGCAGTGTTCTGAGGGACTCTGGGGCCAACGTCCTGACTTTC. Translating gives CASSVLRDSGANVLTF.

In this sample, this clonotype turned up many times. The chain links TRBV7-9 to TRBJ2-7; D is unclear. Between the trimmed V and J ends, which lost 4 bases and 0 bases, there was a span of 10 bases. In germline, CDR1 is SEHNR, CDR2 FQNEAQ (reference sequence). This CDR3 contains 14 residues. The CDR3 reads CASSSGPTSYEQYF. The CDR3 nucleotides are TGTGCCAGCAGCTCGGGCCCCACCTCCTACGAGCAGTACTTC.

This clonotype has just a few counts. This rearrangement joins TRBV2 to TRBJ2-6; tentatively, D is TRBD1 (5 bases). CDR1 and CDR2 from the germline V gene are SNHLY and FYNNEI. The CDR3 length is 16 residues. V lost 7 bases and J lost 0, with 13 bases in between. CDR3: CASMGRGASGANVLTF. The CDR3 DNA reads TGTGCCAGCATGGGGCGAGGAGCCTCTGGGGCCAACGTCCTGACTTTC.

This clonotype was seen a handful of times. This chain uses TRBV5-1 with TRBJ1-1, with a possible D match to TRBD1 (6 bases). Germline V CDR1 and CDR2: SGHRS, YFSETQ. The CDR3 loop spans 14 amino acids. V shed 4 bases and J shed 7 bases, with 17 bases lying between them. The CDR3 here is CASSLVSGTFEAFF. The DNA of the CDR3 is TGCGCCAGCAGCCTGGTTTCCGGGACATTTGAAGCTTTCTTT.